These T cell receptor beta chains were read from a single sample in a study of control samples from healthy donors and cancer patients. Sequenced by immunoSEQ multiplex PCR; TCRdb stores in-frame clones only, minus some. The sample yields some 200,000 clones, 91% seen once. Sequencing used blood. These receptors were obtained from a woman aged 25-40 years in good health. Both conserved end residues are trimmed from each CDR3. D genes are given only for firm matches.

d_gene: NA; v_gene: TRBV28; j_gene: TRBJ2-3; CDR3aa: ASSSPDTQY
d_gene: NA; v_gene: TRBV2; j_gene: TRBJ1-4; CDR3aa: ASSDSSATNEKLF
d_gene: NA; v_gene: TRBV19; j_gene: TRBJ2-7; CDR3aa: ASSPRTVYEQY
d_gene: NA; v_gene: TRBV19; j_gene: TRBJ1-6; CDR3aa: ASRGITSSYNSPLH
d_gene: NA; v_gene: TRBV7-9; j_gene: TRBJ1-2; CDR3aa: ASSLEKGYGYT
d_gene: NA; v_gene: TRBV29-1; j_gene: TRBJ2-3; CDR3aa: SVGGATSTDTQY
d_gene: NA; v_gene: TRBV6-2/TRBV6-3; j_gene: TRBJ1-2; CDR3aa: ASSYGGIGYT
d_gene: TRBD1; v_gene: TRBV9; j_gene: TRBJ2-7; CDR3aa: ASSVRDSSYEQY
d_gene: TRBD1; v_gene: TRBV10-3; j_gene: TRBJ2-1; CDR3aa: AISESAGGPNEQF
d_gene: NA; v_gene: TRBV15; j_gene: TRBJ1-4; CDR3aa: ATSRDPQGSSEKLF
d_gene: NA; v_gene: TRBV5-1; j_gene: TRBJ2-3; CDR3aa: ASSFDRPIGDTQY
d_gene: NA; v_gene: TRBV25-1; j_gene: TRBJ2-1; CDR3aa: ASSESGTGYNEQF
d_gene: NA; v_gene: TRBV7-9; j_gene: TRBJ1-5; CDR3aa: ASSLGQVHQPQH
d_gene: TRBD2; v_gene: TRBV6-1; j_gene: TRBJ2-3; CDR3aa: ASSDVAGDTQY
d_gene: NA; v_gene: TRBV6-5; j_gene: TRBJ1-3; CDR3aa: ASSYSDSSGNTIY
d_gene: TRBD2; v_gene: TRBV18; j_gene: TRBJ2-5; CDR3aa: ASSPLGVQSGKGKETQY
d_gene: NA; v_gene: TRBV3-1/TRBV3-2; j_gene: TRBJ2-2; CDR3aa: ASSQGTGATGELF